This T cell receptor (beta chain) was sequenced for a study of T cells in Graves' hyperthyroidism and ophthalmopathy. Researchers amplified the TCR beta CDR3 regions from RNA transcripts. The HTBI primer set drove a first-round RT-PCR of the TCR CDR3. Via MiXCR, TCRdb re-called the multiplex PCR reads, giving one row per CDR3 protein. In the table there are approximately 600,000 distinct CDR3 sequences, approximately 15% of which are singletons. PBMCs were derived from around 10 ml fresh peripheral blood. This clonotype was observed many times. The sample taken for sequencing was blood. This TCR came from a woman aged 30 to 39 with Graves' hyperthyroidism that later progressed to Graves' ophthalmopathy.

The CDR3 region has the DNA TGTGCTAGTGGTTCCGACGGGCGGGAGAAGTGGGATGAGCAGTTCTTC. Residues: CASGSDGREKWDEQFF. The J gene is TRBJ2-1, the V gene TRBV12-5, with TRBD2 matching 7 bases. The length of the CDR3 is 16 residues. Germline CDR1 LGHNT, CDR2 FRNRAP. With V trimmed by 4 bases and J by 8 bases, 14 bases remained unmatched.